A single sample gave rise to the 14 T cell receptor beta chains below, sequenced in a study of blood T cell repertoires in COVID-19. The repertoire was sequenced with immunoSEQ multiplex PCR; TCRdb's copy has only in-frame clones and lacks some. Of some 73,000 clones listed, roughly 86% are singletons. Sequencing was performed on peripheral blood. Receptors were obtained from a woman aged 60-70 years with acute or convalescent COVID-19.

The chain links TRBV9 to TRBJ1-6, with D tentatively TRBD1 (5 bases). This CDR3 has 14 residues. Germline V CDR1 and CDR2: SGDLS, YYNGEE. V was clipped by 3 bases and J by 10 bases, with 14 bases between them. CDR3 nucleotide sequence: TGTGCCAGCAGCGAGGATTCAGGGTACTCACCCCTCCACTTT. Its translation is CASSEDSGYSPLHF.

The chain couples TRBV3-1 (or the pseudogene TRBV3-2) to TRBJ2-5; 7 positions match TRBD1. The length of the CDR3 is 12 residues. CDR1 LGHDT and CDR2 YNNKEL come from the germline V gene (reference sequence). Trimming removed 6 bases from V and 5 bases from J; junction bases left unmatched: 3. Here the CDR3 reads CASRRQGETQYF. DNA of the CDR3: TGTGCCAGCAGAAGACAGGGCGAGACCCAGTACTTC.

This chain links TRBV2 with TRBJ1-1, with D unresolved. Deletions cut 6 bases from V and 3 bases from J, with 11 bases between. The CDR3 sequence is 13 residues long. From germline, CDR1 is SNHLY and CDR2 FYNNEI. CDR3 DNA: TGTGCCAGCAGAGTCGGACTGTACACTGAAGCTTTCTTT. Amino acids: CASRVGLYTEAFF. The entire variable domain, with the rest obtained from reference TRBV2 and TRBJ1-1, is as follows: EPEVTQTPSHQVTQMGQEVILRCVPISNHLYFYWYRQILGQKVEFLVSFYNNEISEKSEIFDDQFSVERPDGSNFTLKIRSTKLEDSAMYFCASRVGLYTEAFFGQGTRLTVV.

This clone was counted a few times. The J gene is TRBJ2-1, the V gene TRBV7-6; TRBD2 matches at 8 bases. There are 17 residues in the CDR3. Trimming took 1 base from V and 1 from J; bases not matched to a gene: 6. Germline V gene lookup returns CDR1 SGHVS and CDR2 FNYEAQ. In nucleotides, the CDR3 is TGTGCCAGCAGCTTAGTTGAGGCTAGCGGGTCCTACAATGAGCAGTTCTTC. Translation: CASSLVEASGSYNEQFF. Looking up the rest from reference TRBV7-6 and TRBJ2-1 gives the full variable domain: GAGVSQSPRYKVTKRGQDVALRCDPISGHVSLYWYRQALGQGPEFLTYFNYEAQQDKSGLPNDRFSAERPEGSISTLTIQRTEQRDSAMYRCASSLVEASGSYNEQFFGPGTRLTVL.

This rearrangement joins TRBV2 to TRBJ1-2; tentatively, D is TRBD1 (6 bases). Trimming stripped 5 bases from V and 8 bases from J, with 15 bases between. Per the germline V gene, CDR1 is SNHLY and CDR2 is FYNNEI. The CDR3 loop spans 13 amino acids. The CDR3, as DNA: TGTGCCAGCAGTAGACAGGAGGCCGAGGGCTACACCTTC. Encoded protein: CASSRQEAEGYTF.

The sample holds one count of this clone. The rearrangement joins TRBV5-4 to TRBJ2-5; the match to TRBD2 covers 7 bases. There are 15 residues in the CDR3. J was trimmed by 2 bases and V by 0 bases; bases with no gene match: 4. CDR1 is SGHNT and CDR2 is YYREEE in the germline V gene (reference sequence). The CDR3 DNA reads as TGTGCCAGCAGCTTGGTTCACGGGGGGCAAGAGACCCAGTACTTC. Its protein is CASSLVHGGQETQYF.

The V and J genes are TRBV3-1 (or the pseudogene TRBV3-2) and TRBJ2-3, with TRBD2 matching over 15 bases. The CDR3 runs to 16 residues. CDR1 LGHDT and CDR2 YNNKEL come from the germline V gene (reference sequence). With 5 bases clipped from V and 3 bases from J, the junction kept 3 bases outside the gene matches. Here the CDR3 DNA reads TGTGCCAGCAGCTGGGGACTAGCGGGGGGAACAGATACGCAGTATTTT. Translation: CASSWGLAGGTDTQYF.

The chain couples TRBV21-1 to TRBJ2-5; whether TRBD2, the table's D call, matches the DNA was not checked. TRBV21-1 is listed as a pseudogene. CDR3 length: 14 amino acids. Written as DNA, the CDR3 is TGTGCCAGCAGCAAAGTCGGGTGCCAAGAGACCCAGTACTTC. Its translation: CASSKVGCQETQYF.

This clone came up a few times. The chain is built from TRBV5-8 and TRBJ2-7; the D gene is possibly TRBD2 (5 bases). The length of the CDR3 is 13 residues. Trimming took 1 base from V and 2 from J, leaving 7 bases between them. Germline CDR1 reads SGHTS; CDR2 reads YDEGEE. The CDR3 sequence: CASSLSGTYEQYF. CDR3 in DNA: TGTGCCAGCAGCTTGTCCGGGACCTACGAGCAGTACTTC.

The chain employs TRBV2 and TRBJ2-5, with D perhaps TRBD1 (5 bases). The germline CDR1 and CDR2 sequences are SNHLY and FYNNEI. This CDR3 comprises 15 residues. The V gene lost 2 bases and the J gene lost 5 bases, with 15 bases spanning the gap. The CDR3 loop is CASSEWAGPAETQYF. The CDR3 DNA follows: TGTGCCAGCAGTGAATGGGCAGGGCCAGCGGAGACCCAGTACTTC.

The genes are TRBV5-1 and TRBJ1-2, with D perhaps TRBD1 (6 bases). The CDR3 spans 16 residues. In germline, CDR1 is SGHRS, CDR2 YFSETQ. V was trimmed by 2 bases and J by 4 bases, leaving 18 bases between them. The CDR3 nucleotides read TGCGCCAGCAGCTTAAATACCCAGGGGTTATTCTATGGCTACACCTTC. This gives the protein CASSLNTQGLFYGYTF.

V usage is TRBV5-4 and J usage is TRBJ1-1, with D possibly TRBD1 on 5 matching bases. The CDR3 covers 13 residues. The germline V gene encodes CDR1 SGHNT and CDR2 YYREEE (reference sequence). Between the trimmed V and J ends, which lost 1 base and 7 bases, there was a span of 11 bases. DNA for the CDR3: TGTGCCAGCAGCTTGAGGGGTACGCGTGAAGCTTTCTTT. Translated, it gives CASSLRGTREAFF.

This chain uses TRBV24-1 with TRBJ2-2; TRBD1 might be the D (5 bases). CDR1 and CDR2 (germline): KGHDR, SFDVKD. This CDR3 has 14 residues. V lost 0 bases and J lost 5, with 6 bases in between. For the CDR3, the DNA is TGTGCCACCAGTGATTTGACAGGTACCGGGGAGCTGTTTTTT. Its translation: CATSDLTGTGELFF.

The chain has TRBV4-1 and TRBJ1-5; TRBD1 is a possible D gene (6 bases). The V and J ends lost 0 bases and 0 bases respectively, with 9 bases between them. The length of the CDR3 is 16 residues. Germline CDR1 is MGHRA and CDR2 is YSYEKL. CDR3 amino acids: CASSQEGHPSNQPQHF. Here the CDR3 DNA reads TGCGCCAGCAGCCAAGAGGGACATCCTAGCAATCAGCCCCAGCATTTT.